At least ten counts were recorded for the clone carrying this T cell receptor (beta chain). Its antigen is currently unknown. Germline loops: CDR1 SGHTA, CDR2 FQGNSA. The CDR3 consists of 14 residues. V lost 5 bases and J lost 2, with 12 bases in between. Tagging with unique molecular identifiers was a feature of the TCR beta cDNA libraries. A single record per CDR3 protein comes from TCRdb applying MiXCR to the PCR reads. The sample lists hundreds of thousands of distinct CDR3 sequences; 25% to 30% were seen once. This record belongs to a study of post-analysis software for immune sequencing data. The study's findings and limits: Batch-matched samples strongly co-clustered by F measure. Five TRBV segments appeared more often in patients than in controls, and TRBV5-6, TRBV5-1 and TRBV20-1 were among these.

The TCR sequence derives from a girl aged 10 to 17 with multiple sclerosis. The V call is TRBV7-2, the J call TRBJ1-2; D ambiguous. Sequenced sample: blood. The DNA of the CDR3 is TGTGCCAGCAGCCCCCTCGCCGCCAACTATGGCTACACCTTC. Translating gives CASSPLAANYGYTF.